This is a list of T cell receptor beta chains from one sample in a study of CD8+CD57+ T cells in acquired aplastic anemia. TCRdb independently ran MiXCR on the reads; one entry per CDR3 protein. The sample contains around 17,000 distinct CDR3 sequences, less than 45% of which appear only once. Sequencing was carried out using CD8+CD57+ T cells sorted from PBMCs. Receptor source: a human donor with aplastic anemia. CDR3s include the opening cysteine and the closing phenylalanine or tryptophan. The D gene is left open where the match is weak. Rows give clone size only sometimes, using once, few, many, or a class for an expanded clone.

TRBJ1-2	once	-	TRBV19	CASGRVWGYTF	TGTGCCAGTGGACGGGTATGGGGCTACACCTTC
TRBJ1-3	many	-	TRBV5-5	CASTGPSSGNTIYF	TGTGCCAGCACCGGACCCTCCTCTGGAAACACCATATATTTT
TRBJ2-3	few	-	TRBV7-8	CASSLGGISTDTQYF	TGTGCCAGCAGCTTGGGTGGAATTAGCACAGATACGCAGTATTTT
TRBJ1-1	many	-	TRBV9	CASSVEGISNTEAFF	TGTGCCAGCAGCGTAGAGGGCATCTCGAACACTGAAGCTTTCTTT
TRBJ1-1	-	-	TRBV24-1	CATSGNSQGLGTEAFF	TGTGCCACCAGTGGTAACTCACAGGGTTTGGGCACTGAAGCTTTCTTT
TRBJ2-7	many	-	TRBV6-2/TRBV6-3	CASSYKGLVTLYEQYF	TGTGCCAGCAGTTACAAGGGGCTCGTTACCCTTTACGAGCAGTACTTC
TRBJ2-7	-	-	TRBV7-5	CISVPERGTFSYEQYF	-
TRBJ2-7	few	-	TRBV25-1	CAGNYEQYF	TGTGCCGGTAACTACGAGCAGTACTTC
TRBJ2-7	-	TRBD2	TRBV20-1	CSARDLGTSGGAYEQYF	TGCAGTGCTAGAGATCTAGGGACTAGCGGGGGAGCCTACGAGCAGTACTTC
TRBJ2-7	once	TRBD1	TRBV6-1	CASRGRPGGSYEQYF	TGTGCCAGCAGAGGGAGACCAGGGGGATCCTACGAGCAGTACTTC
TRBJ1-1	many	-	TRBV9	CASSVLGRHTEAFF	TGTGCCAGCAGCGTATTAGGACGGCACACTGAAGCTTTCTTT
TRBJ1-1	-	-	TRBV12-3/TRBV12-4	CASSQVLSTEAFF	TGTGCCAGCAGCCAAGTCCTGAGCACTGAAGCTTTCTTT
TRBJ1-2	many	-	TRBV12-5	CASGQGAIGQTNYGYTF	TGTGCTAGTGGCCAAGGAGCAATTGGACAGACTAACTATGGCTACACCTTC
TRBJ1-2	-	-	TRBV7-9	CASSTDANYSYTF	TGTGCCAGCAGCACTGACGCAAACTATAGCTACACCTTC
TRBJ2-3	few	-	TRBV24-1	CATSDSSRNTQYF	TGTGCCACCAGTGATTCCAGTCGTAATACGCAGTATTTT
TRBJ2-7	few	TRBD2	TRBV7-6	CASSQTSGGSYEQYF	TGTGCCAGCAGCCAAACTAGCGGGGGGTCCTACGAGCAGTACTTC
TRBJ1-1	few	TRBD1	TRBV2	CASSGRTGGTEAFF	TGTGCCAGCAGCGGTAGGACAGGGGGCACTGAAGCTTTCTTT
TRBJ2-1	-	-	TRBV19	CASSPRHGDNEQFF	TGTGCCAGTAGTCCCCGTCATGGGGACAATGAGCAGTTCTTC
TRBJ2-7	few	TRBD2	TRBV12-3/TRBV12-4	CASSLRGGGWGEQYF	TGTGCCAGCAGTTTACGGGGGGGCGGCTGGGGCGAGCAGTACTTC
TRBJ2-1	few	TRBD2	TRBV29-1	CSSYGGGANNEQFF	TGCAGCAGTTACGGCGGGGGGGCCAACAATGAGCAGTTCTTC
TRBJ2-2	-	TRBD2	TRBV19	CASSRAGTSENTGELFF	TGTGCCAGTAGTAGGGCTGGGACTAGCGAGAACACCGGGGAGCTGTTTTTT
TRBJ2-3	-	-	TRBV7-7	CASSFVGTDTQYF	TGTGCTAGCAGCTTTGTCGGCACAGATACGCAGTATTTT
TRBJ2-6	once	-	TRBV15	CATSSQGQAGLGANVLTF	TGTGCCACCAGCAGCCAAGGTCAAGCAGGGCTTGGGGCCAACGTCCTGACTTTC
TRBJ2-7	many	-	TRBV7-9	CASSLGGQQYF	TGTGCCAGCAGCTTAGGAGGGCAGCAGTACTTC
TRBJ2-5	-	TRBD2	TRBV5-4	CASSLGGEGETQYF	TGTGCCAGCAGCTTGGGCGGGGAGGGGGAGACCCAGTACTTC
TRBJ1-5	few	-	TRBV19	CASSINGLPPQHF	TGTGCCAGTAGTATTAACGGTCTTCCACCCCAGCATTTT
TRBJ2-2	-	-	TRBV7-9	CASSLAGGTGELFF	TGTGCCAGCAGCTTAGCGGGAGGTACCGGGGAGCTGTTTTTT
TRBJ1-3	-	TRBD1	TRBV19	CASSPSSGGRGNTIYF	TGTGCCAGTAGTCCCTCCTCAGGGGGTCGTGGAAACACCATATATTTT
TRBJ1-1	few	-	TRBV25-1	CASSERWGGTEAFF	TGTGCCAGCAGTGAAAGATGGGGTGGCACTGAAGCTTTCTTT
TRBJ2-7	-	TRBD2	TRBV6-1	CATARGTYEQYF	TGTGCCACCGCGCGGGGGACCTACGAGCAGTACTTC
TRBJ2-5	many	-	TRBV7-9	CASSWDAGETQYF	TGTGCCAGCAGCTGGGACGCGGGGGAGACCCAGTACTTC
TRBJ2-7	many	-	TRBV27	CATKSSTVPVEQYF	TGTGCCACCAAGTCCTCGACAGTTCCCGTCGAGCAGTACTTC
TRBJ1-2	once	-	TRBV5-4	CASSQDGDYGYTF	TGTGCCAGCAGCCAAGACGGGGACTATGGCTACACCTTC
TRBJ1-1	-	-	TRBV2	CASSRGARTEAFF	TGTGCCAGCAGTCGGGGGGCGAGGACTGAAGCTTTCTTT
TRBJ1-2	-	TRBD1	TRBV18	CASSPGGGDYGYTF	TGTGCCAGCTCACCCGGAGGGGGCGACTATGGCTACACCTTC
TRBJ2-7	-	-	TRBV10-3	CAISESGGLTYEQYF	TGTGCCATCAGTGAATCCGGGGGGCTAACCTACGAGCAGTACTTC
TRBJ2-3	-	TRBD2	TRBV10-3	CAISEGAGGTDTQYF	TGTGCCATCAGTGAGGGGGCGGGGGGCACAGATACGCAGTATTTT
TRBJ1-2	-	-	TRBV12-5	CASGLTISNYGYTF	TGTGCTAGTGGTTTGACTATATCTAACTATGGCTACACCTTC
TRBJ1-5	few	-	TRBV20-1	CSARGVYSNQPQHF	TGCAGTGCTAGAGGTGTTTATAGCAATCAGCCCCAGCATTTT
TRBJ2-7	few	TRBD2	TRBV6-4	CASSATSGTTHEQYF	TGTGCCAGCAGTGCTACTAGCGGAACCACCCACGAGCAGTACTTC
TRBJ2-3	once	TRBD2	TRBV9	CASSASGGPGDTQYF	TGTGCCAGCAGCGCCTCGGGGGGGCCTGGAGATACGCAGTATTTT
TRBJ2-7	many	-	TRBV7-3	CASSSTGLGEQYF	TGTGCCAGCAGCTCGACCGGGTTGGGCGAGCAGTACTTC
TRBJ1-1	-	-	TRBV12-3/TRBV12-4	CASIGQMNTEAFF	TGTGCCAGCATCGGGCAAATGAACACTGAAGCTTTCTTT
TRBJ1-5	-	TRBD1	TRBV3-1	CASSQDLTGGEGNQPQHF	TGCGCCAGCAGCCAAGATCTTACAGGGGGCGAGGGCAATCAGCCCCAGCATTTT
TRBJ2-7	many	TRBD1	TRBV15	CATSRGTGGSYEQYF	TGTGCCACCAGCAGAGGGACAGGGGGCTCCTACGAGCAGTACTTC
TRBJ2-7	-	-	TRBV5-6	CASSSQSSYEQYF	TGTGCCAGCAGCTCCCAATCTTCCTACGAGCAGTACTTC
TRBJ2-5	-	-	TRBV12-3/TRBV12-4	CASSFSGAGETQYF	TGTGCCAGCAGTTTCTCCGGGGCGGGAGAGACCCAGTACTTC
TRBJ2-3	-	TRBD1	TRBV5-1	CASSQWTGASTDTQYF	TGCGCCAGCAGCCAGTGGACAGGGGCCAGCACAGATACGCAGTATTTT
TRBJ1-4	few	TRBD1	TRBV5-6	CASSKGQGNEKLFF	TGTGCCAGCAGCAAGGGACAGGGAAATGAAAAACTGTTTTTT
TRBJ2-6	-	-	TRBV20-1	CSSTVSGANVLTF	TGCAGTTCGACAGTCTCTGGGGCCAACGTCCTGACTTTC
TRBJ2-1	many	-	TRBV5-1	CASSLDSGYYNEQFF	TGCGCCAGCAGCTTGGACAGTGGGTACTACAATGAGCAGTTCTTC
TRBJ2-1	-	-	TRBV10-3	CATAQLGQRTYNEQSF	TGTGCCACCGCACAACTAGGGCAGAGAACCTACAATGAGCAGTCCTTC
TRBJ2-1	-	TRBD2	TRBV4-2	CASSPSGSYNEQFF	TGTGCCAGCAGCCCTAGCGGGTCATACAATGAGCAGTTCTTC
TRBJ2-1	once	-	TRBV24-1	CATRGRTYNERFF	TGTGCCACCAGGGGACGGACCTACAATGAGCGGTTCTTC
TRBJ2-1	once	TRBD2	TRBV20-1	CSARDLSERGNNEQFF	TGCAGTGCTAGAGATCTGAGCGAGCGGGGGAACAATGAGCAGTTCTTC
TRBJ2-5	-	TRBD1	TRBV29-1	CSVEVPTRDRAQETQYF	TGCAGCGTTGAAGTTCCGACCCGGGACAGGGCCCAAGAGACCCAGTACTTC
TRBJ2-3	-	TRBD1	TRBV29-1	CSARTGTLTDTQYF	TGCAGCGCCAGGACAGGGACACTGACAGATACGCAGTATTTT
TRBJ1-6	-	-	TRBV28	CASEIQGGHNSPLHF	TGTGCCAGCGAGATTCAGGGCGGCCATAATTCACCCCTCCACTTT
TRBJ2-3	many	-	TRBV5-1	CASSTSSSDTQYF	TGCGCCAGCAGCACTAGTTCGTCAGATACGCAGTATTTT